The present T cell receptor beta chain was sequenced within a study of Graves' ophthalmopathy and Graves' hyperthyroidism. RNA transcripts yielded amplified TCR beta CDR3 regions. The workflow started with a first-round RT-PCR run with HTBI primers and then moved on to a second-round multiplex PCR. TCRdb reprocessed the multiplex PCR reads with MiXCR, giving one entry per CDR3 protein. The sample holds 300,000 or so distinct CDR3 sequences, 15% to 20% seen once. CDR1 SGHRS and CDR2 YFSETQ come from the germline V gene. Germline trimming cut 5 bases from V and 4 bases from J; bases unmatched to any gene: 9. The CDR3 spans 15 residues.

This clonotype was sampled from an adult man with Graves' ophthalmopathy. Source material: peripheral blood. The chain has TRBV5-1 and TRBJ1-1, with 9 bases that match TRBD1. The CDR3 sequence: CASRSLQGAVTEAFF. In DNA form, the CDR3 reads TGCGCCAGCAGGTCGCTACAGGGGGCCGTCACTGAAGCTTTCTTT.